Listed here is a single T cell receptor (beta chain). Profiled with immunoSEQ multiplex PCR; TCRdb holds only in-frame clones, not every one. The sample comprises roughly 190,000 clones, over 80% of which are singletons, and roughly 3.2% rests with the top ten. This entry comes from a study of blood T cell repertoires in COVID-19. Overall study context: Whether acute or convalescent, the COVID-19 samples came from the United States, Italy and Spain. The analysed material was cDNA or gDNA that came from T cells, B-cell-depleted T cells, or PBMCs.

Participants' reported clinical history set cohort assignment. The CDR3 extends over 16 amino acids. J was trimmed by 11 bases and V by 0 bases; bases with no gene match: 12. Per germline, CDR1 LGHNA and CDR2 YNFKEQ. The TCR was taken from a woman aged 30 to 39 who had been exposed to COVID-19. The sequencing sample was made of PBMCs or T cells enriched from blood (not recorded which). The rearrangement uses TRBV4-2 and TRBJ1-1; 10 bases align to TRBD1. The CDR3 protein is CASSQDGDRGPEKAFF. CDR3 bases: TGTGCCAGCAGCCAAGATGGGGACAGGGGCCCAGAGAAGGCTTTCTTT.